The next 26 T cell receptor beta chains were all read from a single sample in a study of T cell changes during pregnancy in multiple sclerosis. Assay used: immunoSEQ multiplex PCR; TCRdb lists only in-frame clones, some missing. The data hold about 46,000 clones, with more than 85% observed a single time. Sequenced here: CD8+ T cells from peripheral blood mononuclear cells, sampled after pregnancy. These receptors all stem from a female donor with multiple sclerosis, enrolled in a pregnancy study.

This clone was counted once. The chain is built from TRBV9 and TRBJ1-4; D is uncertain. CDR3 length equals 14 residues. Trimming removed 0 bases at V and 8 bases at J, with 11 bases between. Germline assignment: CDR1 SGDLS and CDR2 YYNGEE. The CDR3: CASSVAGSVEKLFF. The CDR3 nucleotides are TGTGCCAGCAGCGTAGCGGGGAGCGTAGAAAAACTGTTTTTT.

This clone was counted between two and nine times. The V call is TRBV30, the J call TRBJ1-1; no clear D gene. The germline V gene encodes CDR1 GTSNPN and CDR2 SVGIG (reference sequence). The CDR3 length is 13 residues. The V end lost 1 base, the J end lost 1 base, and 7 bases lay between the germline ends. CDR3 in amino acids: CAWSAEPNTEAFF. Here the CDR3 DNA reads TGTGCCTGGAGTGCGGAGCCGAACACTGAAGCTTTCTTT.

The chain couples TRBV7-2 to TRBJ2-7; 12 positions match TRBD2. J gave up 5 bases and V 5 bases, and 7 bases lay outside the gene matches. Germline assignment: CDR1 SGHTA and CDR2 FQGNSA. The CDR3 is 15 amino acids. The CDR3 spells CASSPSSGGGHEQYF. The CDR3, as DNA: TGTGCCAGCAGCCCTTCTAGCGGGGGGGGCCACGAGCAGTACTTC.

This chain connects TRBV30 to TRBJ2-7; 11 bases agree with TRBD1. J gave up 6 bases and V 3 bases, and 7 bases lay outside the gene matches. CDR3 length: 14 residues. The V gene's germline CDR1 is GTSNPN and CDR2 SVGIG (reference sequence). The DNA for the CDR3 is TGTGCCTGGAGGGGACAGGGGGGTTTCCTCGAGCAGTACTTC. Protein product: CAWRGQGGFLEQYF.

This chain links TRBV19 with TRBJ2-7, with D possibly being TRBD1 (6 bases). Germline CDR1 and CDR2: LNHDA and SQIVND (reference sequence). The CDR3 loop spans 14 amino acids. Trimming left V 10 bases short and J 0 bases short, with 16 bases between. DNA for the CDR3: TGTGCCACGACTCCAGGGGTCCTCTCCTACGAGCAGTACTTC. Translated, it gives CATTPGVLSYEQYF.

The rearrangement links TRBV6-5 to TRBJ1-3; D possibly corresponds to TRBD1 (5 bases). Germline-derived CDR1 and CDR2 are MNHEY and SVGAGI. This CDR3 has 14 residues. V lost 8 bases to trimming and J lost 4 bases, with 15 bases between them. The CDR3 DNA is TGTGCCAGCCAATTGGGGCCGGAGGGAAACACCATATATTTT. Amino acid sequence: CASQLGPEGNTIYF.

The count of this clone is one. Here the CDR3 DNA reads TGTGCCAGCAGTATGGACAGGGTGGTTGAAAAACTGTTTTTT. Its translation is CASSMDRVVEKLFF. The genes are TRBV2 and TRBJ1-4; TRBD1 matches at 8 bases. The length of the CDR3 is 14 residues. Germline CDR1 and CDR2: SNHLY and FYNNEI. J lost 7 bases, V lost 5 bases, and 6 bases had no gene match. Combining the CDR3 with reference TRBV2 and TRBJ1-4 gives the whole variable domain EPEVTQTPSHQVTQMGQEVILRCVPISNHLYFYWYRQILGQKVEFLVSFYNNEISEKSEIFDDQFSVERPDGSNFTLKIRSTKLEDSAMYFCASSMDRVVEKLFFGSGTQLSVL.

The genes are TRBV9 and TRBJ1-2, with TRBD1 matching over 9 bases. From germline, CDR1 is SGDLS and CDR2 YYNGEE. The length of the CDR3 is 17 residues. With 4 bases clipped from V and 0 bases from J, the junction kept 10 bases outside the gene matches. CDR3 region: CASSPQGQGLPNYGYTF. As DNA, the CDR3 is TGTGCCAGCAGCCCTCAGGGACAGGGTCTTCCTAACTATGGCTACACCTTC.

This sequence joins TRBV10-2 and TRBJ1-4; 7 nucleotides match TRBD1. This CDR3 is built from 13 residues. Trimming removed 7 bases from V and 4 bases from J; junction bases left unmatched: 3. Germline V gene data show CDR1 as WSHSY and CDR2 as SAAADI. The CDR3 spells CASKAGGNEKLFF. DNA of the CDR3: TGCGCCAGCAAGGCAGGGGGTAATGAAAAACTGTTTTTT.

This clone is a singleton in its sample. V usage is TRBV27 and J usage is TRBJ2-3; D might be TRBD2 (6 bases). CDR1 is MNHEY and CDR2 is SMNVEV in the germline V gene (reference sequence). V lost 2 bases, J lost 7 bases, and 7 bases lay in between. The CDR3 loop spans 12 amino acids. The CDR3, as DNA: TGTGCCAGCAGTTTAGGCGGGAATACGCAGTATTTT. Amino acids: CASSLGGNTQYF.

Comment on this clone: The junction departs from the called germline gene at one end, perhaps through a read error. Other DNA variants within this sample encode the same CDR3. The V gene is TRBV2, the J gene TRBJ1-2; 7 bases line up with TRBD1. The V gene's germline CDR1 is SNHLY and CDR2 FYNNEI. CDR3 length: 15 residues. The CDR3 nucleotides read TGTGCCATCCCCGGCGGGGACAGCTTAGGGTATGGCTACACCTTT. This gives the protein CAIPGGDSLGYGYTF.

This rearrangement joins TRBV7-8 to TRBJ2-5; D might be TRBD1 (5 bases). Trimming removed 4 bases from V and 6 bases from J, with 9 bases in between. Germline CDR1 and CDR2: SGHVS and FQNEAQ. This CDR3 has 12 amino acids. The CDR3 DNA sequence: TGTGCCAGCAGCTCCCACAGGCAGACCCAGTACTTC. Amino acid sequence: CASSSHRQTQYF.

The V and J genes are TRBV25-1 and TRBJ2-1, with TRBD2 as a possible D gene (5 bases). The CDR3 is made up of 17 amino acids. The ends were cut back, 4 bases at V and 0 bases at J, with 16 bases in the middle. Germline V CDR1 and CDR2: MGHDK, SYGVNS. CDR3 sequence: CASSARTLTLSYNEQFF. CDR3 DNA: TGTGCCAGCAGTGCTCGGACTCTAACCCTCTCCTACAATGAGCAGTTCTTC. Using reference TRBV25-1 and TRBJ2-1 for the parts outside the CDR3, the full variable domain is EADIYQTPRYLVIGTGKKITLECSQTMGHDKMYWYQQDPGMELHLIHYSYGVNSTEKGDLSSESTVSRIRTEHFPLTLESARPSHTSQYLCASSARTLTLSYNEQFFGPGTRLTVL.

This clone was counted between two and nine times. The rearrangement links TRBV19 to TRBJ1-1; D is ambiguous. The CDR3 has 15 amino acids. Trimming left V 3 bases short and J 3 bases short, with 14 bases between. Per germline, CDR1 LNHDA and CDR2 SQIVND (reference sequence). The CDR3 DNA reads as TGTGCCAGTAGTATTGGGCTCAGTTACTACACTGAAGCTTTCTTT. The encoded protein is CASSIGLSYYTEAFF.

In its sample, this clone ranks as medium-sized. The CDR3 DNA reads TGCGCCAGCAGGGAAGGGACAGGGGTTGCTTTCTTT. This translates into CASREGTGVAFF. The chain is built from TRBV5-1 and TRBJ1-1, with 10 bases identical to TRBD1. From germline, CDR1 is SGHRS and CDR2 YFSETQ. CDR3 size: 12 residues. Germline trimming cut 5 bases from V and 11 bases from J; bases unmatched to any gene: 6. Using reference TRBV5-1 and TRBJ1-1 for the parts outside the CDR3, the full variable domain is KAGVTQTPRYLIKTRGQQVTLSCSPISGHRSVSWYQQTPGQGLQFLFEYFSETQRNKGNFPGRFSGRQFSNSRSEMNVSTLELGDSALYLCASREGTGVAFFGQGTRLTVV.

This clone is a singleton in its sample. This chain uses TRBV5-4 with TRBJ2-6, with D tentatively TRBD1 (6 bases). The CDR3 sequence is 15 residues long. Per germline, CDR1 SGHNT and CDR2 YYREEE (reference sequence). V was clipped by 1 base and J by 2 bases, with 7 bases between them. The CDR3 loop reads CASSLWTAGANVLTF. In DNA, the CDR3 is TGTGCCAGCAGCTTGTGGACAGCTGGGGCCAACGTCCTGACTTTC.

This chain connects TRBV27 to TRBJ1-5; D is uncertain. V was pared by 6 bases and J by 3 bases, with 15 bases between. The V gene's germline CDR1 is MNHEY and CDR2 SMNVEV (reference sequence). The CDR3 is 15 amino acids. The CDR3 sequence: CASSFKAGVNQPQHF. CDR3 nucleotide sequence: TGTGCCAGCAGCTTTAAAGCAGGCGTCAATCAGCCCCAGCATTTT.

This clone was detected only once. Other DNA sequences in the sample encode the same CDR3. The V gene is TRBV27, the J gene TRBJ1-5; no firm D call. The V end was cut by 3 bases, the J end by 2 bases, with 5 bases between. The germline V gene encodes CDR1 MNHEY and CDR2 SMNVEV (reference sequence). There are 13 residues in the CDR3. The DNA of the CDR3 is TGTGCCAGCAGTTTCGCAGGCAATCAGCCCCAGCATTTT. Translation: CASSFAGNQPQHF.

This CDR3 reads CASSYSQRGTGEQYF. In DNA, the CDR3 is TGTGCCAGCAGTTACTCGCAGCGGGGGACCGGCGAGCAGTACTTC. This chain uses TRBV6-5 with TRBJ2-7; 8 bases align to TRBD2. The CDR3 is made up of 15 amino acids. Trimming took 0 bases from V and 6 from J; bases not matched to a gene: 7. From germline, CDR1 is MNHEY and CDR2 SVGAGI.

The chain joins TRBV27 to TRBJ1-1; TRBD1 is a possible D gene (6 bases). CDR3 length equals 13 residues. Germline V gene lookup returns CDR1 MNHEY and CDR2 SMNVEV (reference sequence). The ends were cut back, 4 bases at V and 4 bases at J, with 10 bases in the middle. CDR3 residues: CASSYSGATEAFF. DNA of the CDR3: TGTGCCAGCAGTTACTCAGGGGCCACTGAAGCTTTCTTT.

The rearrangement links TRBV7-8 to TRBJ2-1; D unclear. The CDR3 loop spans 11 amino acids. The germline gives CDR1 SGHVS, CDR2 FQNEAQ. With 0 bases removed from V and 12 bases from J, the gap between germline ends came to 6 bases. CDR3 sequence: CASSLAFGQFF. CDR3 DNA sequence: TGTGCCAGCAGCTTAGCCTTCGGGCAGTTCTTC.

The chain is built from TRBV7-7 and TRBJ1-1; 8 bases fit TRBD1. Germline assignment: CDR1 SSHAT and CDR2 FNYEAQ (reference sequence). The CDR3 has 13 amino acids. J was trimmed by 6 bases and V by 5 bases; bases with no gene match: 5. CDR3 bases: TGTGCCAGCAGCGCCGGGACAGGCGCTGAAGCTTTCTTT. Translation gives CASSAGTGAEAFF.

This clone has a single count. The CDR3 DNA sequence: TGTGCCAGCAGCTTGGGAGAGAGCAATCAGCCCCAGCATTTT. Encoded protein: CASSLGESNQPQHF. The chain carries TRBV5-6 and TRBJ1-5; no reliable D call. The CDR3 covers 14 residues. V dropped 0 bases and J dropped 1 base, with 5 bases sitting between them. Germline V lookup: CDR1 SGHDT, CDR2 YYEEEE. The variable domain in full, completed from reference TRBV5-6 and TRBJ1-5, reads DAGVTQSPTHLIKTRGQQVTLRCSPKSGHDTVSWYQQALGQGPQFIFQYYEEEERQRGNFPDRFSGHQFPNYSSELNVNALLLGDSALYLCASSLGESNQPQHFGDGTRLSIL.

The chain is built from TRBV5-8 and TRBJ2-1; 9 nucleotides match TRBD2. The germline gives CDR1 SGHTS, CDR2 YDEGEE. The V segment lost 1 base and the J segment 4 bases; nucleotides outside the gene matches: 9. The CDR3 extends over 17 amino acids. The DNA of the CDR3 is TGTGCCAGCAGCTTGAGTTTAGCGGGAGAGTCTTACAATGAGCAGTTCTTC. Translation: CASSLSLAGESYNEQFF. Combining the CDR3 with reference TRBV5-8 and TRBJ2-1 gives the whole variable domain EAGVTQSPTHLIKTRGQQATLRCSPISGHTSVYWYQQALGLGLQFLLWYDEGEERNRGNFPPRFSGRQFPNYSSELNVNALELEDSALYLCASSLSLAGESYNEQFFGPGTRLTVL.

The V and J genes are TRBV2 and TRBJ2-7; the D is unclear. V shed 7 bases and J shed 0 bases, with 10 bases lying between them. CDR3 length: 13 residues. The germline V gene encodes CDR1 SNHLY and CDR2 FYNNEI. This CDR3 reads CASIVPLSYEQYF. DNA of the CDR3: TGTGCCAGCATCGTCCCCCTCTCCTACGAGCAGTACTTC.

This clone was found a few times. V usage is TRBV27 and J usage is TRBJ2-7; tentatively, D is TRBD1 (5 bases). The CDR3 contains 14 residues. Per germline, CDR1 MNHEY and CDR2 SMNVEV (reference sequence). Trimming stripped 3 bases from V and 3 bases from J, with 12 bases between. The CDR3 loop reads CASSFSAGRYEQYF. Written as DNA, the CDR3 is TGTGCCAGCAGTTTTTCGGCAGGGCGCTACGAGCAGTACTTC.